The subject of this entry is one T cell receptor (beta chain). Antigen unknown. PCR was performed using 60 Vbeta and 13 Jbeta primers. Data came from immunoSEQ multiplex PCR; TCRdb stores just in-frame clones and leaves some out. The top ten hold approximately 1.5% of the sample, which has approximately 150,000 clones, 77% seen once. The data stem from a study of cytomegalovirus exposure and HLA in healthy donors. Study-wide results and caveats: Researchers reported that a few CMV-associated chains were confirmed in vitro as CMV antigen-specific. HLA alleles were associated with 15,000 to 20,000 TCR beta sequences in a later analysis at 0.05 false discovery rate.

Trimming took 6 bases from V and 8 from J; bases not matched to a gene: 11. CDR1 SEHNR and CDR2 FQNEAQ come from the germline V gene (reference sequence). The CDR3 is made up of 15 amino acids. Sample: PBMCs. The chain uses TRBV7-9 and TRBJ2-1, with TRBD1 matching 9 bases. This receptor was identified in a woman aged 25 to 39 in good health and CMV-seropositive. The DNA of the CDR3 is TGTGCCAGCAGGAGCCCGGGACAGGGTGCGGATGAGCAGTTCTTC. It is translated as CASRSPGQGADEQFF.